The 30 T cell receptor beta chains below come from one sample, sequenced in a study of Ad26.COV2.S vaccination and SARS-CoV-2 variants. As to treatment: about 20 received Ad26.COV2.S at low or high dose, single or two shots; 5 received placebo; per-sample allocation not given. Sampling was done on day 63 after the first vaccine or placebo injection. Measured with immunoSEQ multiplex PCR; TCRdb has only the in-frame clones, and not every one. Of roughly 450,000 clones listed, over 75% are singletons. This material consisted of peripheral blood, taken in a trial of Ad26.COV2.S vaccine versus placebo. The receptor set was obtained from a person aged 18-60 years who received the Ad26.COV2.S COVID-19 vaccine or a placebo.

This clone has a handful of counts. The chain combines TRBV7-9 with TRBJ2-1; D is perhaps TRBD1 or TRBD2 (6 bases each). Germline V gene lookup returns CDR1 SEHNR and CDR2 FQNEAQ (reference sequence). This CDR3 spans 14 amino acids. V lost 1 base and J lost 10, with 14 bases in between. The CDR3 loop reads CASSLERAGVEQFF. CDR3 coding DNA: TGTGCCAGCAGCTTAGAGCGGGCAGGGGTAGAGCAGTTCTTC.

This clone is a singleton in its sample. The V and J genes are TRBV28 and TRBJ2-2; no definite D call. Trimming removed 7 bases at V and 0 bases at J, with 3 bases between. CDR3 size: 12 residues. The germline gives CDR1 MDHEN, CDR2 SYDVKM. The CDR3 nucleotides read TGTGCCAGCAAGGCGAACACCGGGGAGCTGTTTTTT. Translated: CASKANTGELFF.

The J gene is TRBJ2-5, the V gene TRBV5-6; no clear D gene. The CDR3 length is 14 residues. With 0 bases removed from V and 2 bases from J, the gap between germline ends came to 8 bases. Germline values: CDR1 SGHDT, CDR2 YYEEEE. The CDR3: CASSLGVGQETQYF. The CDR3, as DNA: TGTGCCAGCAGCTTGGGTGTCGGGCAAGAGACCCAGTACTTC.

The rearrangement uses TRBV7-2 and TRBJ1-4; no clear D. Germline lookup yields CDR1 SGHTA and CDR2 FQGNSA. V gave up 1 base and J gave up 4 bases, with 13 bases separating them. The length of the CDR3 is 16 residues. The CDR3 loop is CASSLGPASHNEKLFF. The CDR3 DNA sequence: TGTGCCAGCAGCTTAGGTCCTGCTTCCCATAATGAAAAACTGTTTTTT.

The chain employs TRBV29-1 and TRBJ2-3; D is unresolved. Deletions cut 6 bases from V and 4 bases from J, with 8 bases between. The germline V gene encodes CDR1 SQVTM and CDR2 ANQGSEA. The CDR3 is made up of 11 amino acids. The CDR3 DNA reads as TGCAGCGTATTGTACGCAGATACGCAGTATTTT. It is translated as CSVLYADTQYF.

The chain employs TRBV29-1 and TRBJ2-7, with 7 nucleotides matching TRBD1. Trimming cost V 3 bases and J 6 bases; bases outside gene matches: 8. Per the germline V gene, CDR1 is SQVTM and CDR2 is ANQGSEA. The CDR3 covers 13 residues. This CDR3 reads CSVDIGQAAEQYF. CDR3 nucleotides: TGCAGCGTTGATATCGGACAGGCGGCCGAGCAGTACTTC.

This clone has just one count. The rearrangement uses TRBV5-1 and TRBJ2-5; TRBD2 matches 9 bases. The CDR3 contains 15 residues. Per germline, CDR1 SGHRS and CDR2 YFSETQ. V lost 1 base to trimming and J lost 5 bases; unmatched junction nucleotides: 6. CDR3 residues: CASSLRSGRRETQYF. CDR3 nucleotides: TGCGCCAGCAGCTTGCGGAGCGGGAGGCGGGAGACCCAGTACTTC.

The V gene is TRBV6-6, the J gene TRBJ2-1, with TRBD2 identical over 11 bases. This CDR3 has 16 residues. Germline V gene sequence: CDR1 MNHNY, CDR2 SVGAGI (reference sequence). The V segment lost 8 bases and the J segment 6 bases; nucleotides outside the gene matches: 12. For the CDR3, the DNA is TGTGCCAGCTTAGTCTCACTAGCGGGAGCGGTCAATGAGCAGTTCTTC. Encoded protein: CASLVSLAGAVNEQFF.

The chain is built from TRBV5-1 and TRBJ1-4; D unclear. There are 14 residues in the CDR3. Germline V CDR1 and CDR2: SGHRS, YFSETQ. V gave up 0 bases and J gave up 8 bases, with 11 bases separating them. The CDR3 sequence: CASSLVNPAEKLFF. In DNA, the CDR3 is TGCGCCAGCAGCTTGGTTAACCCGGCCGAAAAACTGTTTTTT.

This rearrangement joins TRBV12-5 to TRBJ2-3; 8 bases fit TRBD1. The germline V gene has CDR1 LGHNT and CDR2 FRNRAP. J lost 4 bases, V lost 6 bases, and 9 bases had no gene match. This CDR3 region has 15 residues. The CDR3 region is CASGPWTGRPDTQYF. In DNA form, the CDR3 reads TGTGCTAGTGGCCCTTGGACAGGGAGGCCAGATACGCAGTATTTT.

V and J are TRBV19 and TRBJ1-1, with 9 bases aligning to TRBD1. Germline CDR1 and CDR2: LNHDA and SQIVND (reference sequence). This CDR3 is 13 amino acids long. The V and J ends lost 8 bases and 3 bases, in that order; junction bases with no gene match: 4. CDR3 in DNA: TGTGCCAGTCACCGGGACAGGGACACTGAAGCTTTCTTT. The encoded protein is CASHRDRDTEAFF.

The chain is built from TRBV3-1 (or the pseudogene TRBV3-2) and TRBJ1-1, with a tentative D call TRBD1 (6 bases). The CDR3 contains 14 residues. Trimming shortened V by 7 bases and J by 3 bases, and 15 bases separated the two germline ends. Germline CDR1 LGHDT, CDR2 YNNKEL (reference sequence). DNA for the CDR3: TGTGCCAGCACCTCATGGGGGGCTGACACTGAAGCTTTCTTT. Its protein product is CASTSWGADTEAFF.

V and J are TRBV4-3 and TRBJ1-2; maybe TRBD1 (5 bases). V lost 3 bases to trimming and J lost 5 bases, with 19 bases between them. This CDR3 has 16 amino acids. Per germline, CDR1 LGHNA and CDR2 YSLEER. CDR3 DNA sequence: TGCGCCAGCAGCCAGACCGGGACGGCGGTTTCGTATGGCTACACCTTC. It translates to CASSQTGTAVSYGYTF.

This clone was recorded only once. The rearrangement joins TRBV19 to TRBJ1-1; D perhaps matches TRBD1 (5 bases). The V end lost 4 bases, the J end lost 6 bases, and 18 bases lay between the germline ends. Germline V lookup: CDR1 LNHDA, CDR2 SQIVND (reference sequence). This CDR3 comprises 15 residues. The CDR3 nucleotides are TGTGCCAGTAGTAACCCTGGGGCCGTAGGGGCTGAAGCTTTCTTT. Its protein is CASSNPGAVGAEAFF.

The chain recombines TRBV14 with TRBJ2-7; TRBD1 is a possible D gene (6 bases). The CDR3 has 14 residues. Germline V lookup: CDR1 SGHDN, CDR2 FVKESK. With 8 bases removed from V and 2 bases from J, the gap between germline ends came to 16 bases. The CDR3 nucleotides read TGTGCCAGCCGACAGGCAGGTGACCCCTACGAGCAGTACTTC. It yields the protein CASRQAGDPYEQYF.

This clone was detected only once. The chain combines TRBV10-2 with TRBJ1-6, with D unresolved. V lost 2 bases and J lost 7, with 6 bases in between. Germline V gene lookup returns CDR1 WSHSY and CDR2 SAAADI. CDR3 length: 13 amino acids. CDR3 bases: TGCGCCAGCAGTGAGGGGCGGAATTCACCCCTCCACTTT. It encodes CASSEGRNSPLHF.

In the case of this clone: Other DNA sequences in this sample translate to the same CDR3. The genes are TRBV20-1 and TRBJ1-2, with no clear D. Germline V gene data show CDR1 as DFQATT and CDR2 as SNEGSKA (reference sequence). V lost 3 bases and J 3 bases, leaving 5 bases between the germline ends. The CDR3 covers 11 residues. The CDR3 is CSASKDYGYTF. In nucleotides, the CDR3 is TGCAGTGCTAGTAAGGACTATGGCTACACCTTC.

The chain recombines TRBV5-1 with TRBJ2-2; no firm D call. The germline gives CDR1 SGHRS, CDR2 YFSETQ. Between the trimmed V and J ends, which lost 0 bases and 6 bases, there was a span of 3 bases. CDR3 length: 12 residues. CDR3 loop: CASSLGPGELFF. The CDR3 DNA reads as TGCGCCAGCAGCTTGGGTCCCGGGGAGCTGTTTTTT.

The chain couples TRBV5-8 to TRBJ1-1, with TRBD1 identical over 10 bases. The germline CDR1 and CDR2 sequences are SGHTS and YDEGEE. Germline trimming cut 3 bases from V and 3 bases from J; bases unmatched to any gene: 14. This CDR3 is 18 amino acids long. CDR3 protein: CASSYRQGAVGLDTEAFF. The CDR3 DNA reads TGTGCCAGCAGCTACCGACAGGGGGCGGTTGGGTTGGACACTGAAGCTTTCTTT.

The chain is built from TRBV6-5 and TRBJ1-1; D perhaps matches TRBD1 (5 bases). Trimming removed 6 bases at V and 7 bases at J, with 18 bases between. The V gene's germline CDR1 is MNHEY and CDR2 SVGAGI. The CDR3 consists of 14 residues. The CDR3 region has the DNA TGTGCCAGCAGGAACCAGGGCCCGTCATTTGAAGCTTTCTTT. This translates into CASRNQGPSFEAFF.

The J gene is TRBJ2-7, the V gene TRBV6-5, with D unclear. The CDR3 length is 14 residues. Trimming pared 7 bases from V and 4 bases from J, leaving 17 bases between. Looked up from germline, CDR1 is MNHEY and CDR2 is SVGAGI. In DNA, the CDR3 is TGTGCCAGCACCTCCGGGTGGGCTCCTTACGAGCAGTACTTC. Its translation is CASTSGWAPYEQYF.

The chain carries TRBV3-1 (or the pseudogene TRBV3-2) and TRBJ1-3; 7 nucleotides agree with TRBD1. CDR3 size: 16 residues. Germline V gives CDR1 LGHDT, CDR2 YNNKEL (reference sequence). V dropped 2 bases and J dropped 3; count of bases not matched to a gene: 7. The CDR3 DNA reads TGTGCCAGCAGCCAACCTACAGGGGTCTTTGGAAACACCATATATTTT. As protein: CASSQPTGVFGNTIYF.

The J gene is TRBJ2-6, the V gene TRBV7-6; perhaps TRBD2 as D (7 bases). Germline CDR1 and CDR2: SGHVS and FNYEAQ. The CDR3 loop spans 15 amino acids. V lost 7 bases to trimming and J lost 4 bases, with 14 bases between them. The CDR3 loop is CASTLGGPGANVLTF. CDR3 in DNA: TGTGCCAGCACCCTGGGGGGGCCGGGGGCCAACGTCCTGACTTTC.

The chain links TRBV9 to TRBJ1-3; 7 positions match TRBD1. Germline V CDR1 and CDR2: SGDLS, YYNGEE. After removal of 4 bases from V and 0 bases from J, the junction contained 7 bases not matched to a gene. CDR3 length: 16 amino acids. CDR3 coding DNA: TGTGCCAGCAGCATGAAGACAGGGACCTCTGGAAACACCATATATTTT. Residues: CASSMKTGTSGNTIYF. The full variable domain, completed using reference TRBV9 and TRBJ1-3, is DSGVTQTPKHLITATGQRVTLRCSPRSGDLSVYWYQQSLDQGLQFLIQYYNGEERAKGNILERFSAQQFPDLHSELNLSSLELGDSALYFCASSMKTGTSGNTIYFGEGSWLTVV.

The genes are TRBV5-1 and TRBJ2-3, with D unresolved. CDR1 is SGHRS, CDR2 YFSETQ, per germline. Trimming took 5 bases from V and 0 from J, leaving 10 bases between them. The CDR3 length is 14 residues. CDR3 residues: CASRETSSTDTQYF. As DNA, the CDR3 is TGCGCCAGCAGAGAGACATCTAGCACAGATACGCAGTATTTT. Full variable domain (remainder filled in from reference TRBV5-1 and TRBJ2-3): KAGVTQTPRYLIKTRGQQVTLSCSPISGHRSVSWYQQTPGQGLQFLFEYFSETQRNKGNFPGRFSGRQFSNSRSEMNVSTLELGDSALYLCASRETSSTDTQYFGPGTRLTVL.

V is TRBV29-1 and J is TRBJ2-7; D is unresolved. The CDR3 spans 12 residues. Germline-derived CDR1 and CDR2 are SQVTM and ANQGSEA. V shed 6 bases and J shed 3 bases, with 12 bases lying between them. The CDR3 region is CSVDTTGYEQYF. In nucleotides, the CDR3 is TGCAGCGTAGATACCACCGGCTACGAGCAGTACTTC.

The CDR3 here is CASSPGTGVGTEKLFF. DNA of the CDR3: TGTGCCAGTAGCCCCGGGACAGGCGTCGGTACCGAAAAACTGTTTTTT. The genes are TRBV19 and TRBJ1-4, with 8 bases lining up with TRBD1. Looked up from germline, CDR1 is LNHDA and CDR2 is SQIVND (reference sequence). After removal of 6 bases from V and 8 bases from J, the junction contained 14 bases not matched to a gene. CDR3 length equals 16 residues.

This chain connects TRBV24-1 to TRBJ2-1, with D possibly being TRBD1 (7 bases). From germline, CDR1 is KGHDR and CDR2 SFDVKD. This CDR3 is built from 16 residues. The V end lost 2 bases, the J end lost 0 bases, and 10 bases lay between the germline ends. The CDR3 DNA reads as TGTGCCACCAGTGATTCAGGGGGGAGCTCCTACAATGAGCAGTTCTTC. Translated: CATSDSGGSSYNEQFF.

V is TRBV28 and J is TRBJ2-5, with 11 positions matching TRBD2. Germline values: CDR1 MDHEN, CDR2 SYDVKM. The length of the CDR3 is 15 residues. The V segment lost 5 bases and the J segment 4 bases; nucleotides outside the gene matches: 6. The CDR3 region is CASSRTTSGIETQYF. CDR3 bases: TGTGCCAGCAGTCGAACGACTAGCGGGATAGAGACCCAGTACTTC.

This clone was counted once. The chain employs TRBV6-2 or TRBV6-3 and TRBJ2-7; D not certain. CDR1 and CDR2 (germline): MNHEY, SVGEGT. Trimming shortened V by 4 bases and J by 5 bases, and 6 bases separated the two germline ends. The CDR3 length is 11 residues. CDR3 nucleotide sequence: TGTGCCAGCAGTTCACTGCACGAGCAGTACTTC. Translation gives CASSSLHEQYF.